Shown below are 22 T cell receptor beta chains from a single sample sequenced in a study of metastatic and nonmetastatic thyroid tumors. TCRdb recomputed clones from the PCR reads via MiXCR. The sample includes around 37,000 clones, roughly 26% of them seen just once. Nobody among the patients had been given any treatment before thyroid surgery. The material sequenced was tumor tissue. The receptors were sampled from a female donor with papillary thyroid cancer or a benign thyroid nodule (not recorded which). Some clones in this sample may be carry-over from other donors' samples.

On this clone itself: Distinct nucleotide sequences in the sample also encode this CDR3. The chain employs TRBV4-2 and TRBJ1-1; TRBD1 matches at 9 bases. The CDR3 has 17 residues. Germline V gives CDR1 LGHNA, CDR2 YNFKEQ. Trimming at V came to 5 bases and at J to 0 bases, leaving 10 bases not matched to a gene. CDR3 loop: CASSVPTGGHMNTEAFF. CDR3 sequence (DNA): TGTGCCAGCAGCGTACCGACAGGGGGACATATGAACACTGAAGCTTTCTTT.

This chain joins TRBV5-1 and TRBJ2-7; no reliable D call. The CDR3 is 13 residues long. The V and J ends lost 6 bases and 0 bases respectively, with 10 bases between them. Germline V gene lookup returns CDR1 SGHRS and CDR2 YFSETQ. CDR3 nucleotides: TGCGCCAGCACCACTGAAGTCTCCTACGAGCAGTACTTC. This encodes CASTTEVSYEQYF.

This clone showed up just once. The chain is built from TRBV20-1 and TRBJ2-3; TRBD1 agrees at 7 bases. The V gene's germline CDR1 is DFQATT and CDR2 SNEGSKA (reference sequence). The CDR3 runs 16 residues. After removal of 0 bases from V and 3 bases from J, the junction contained 9 bases not matched to a gene. CDR3 loop: CSARDQGEWRTDTQYF. CDR3 in DNA: TGCAGTGCTAGAGATCAGGGGGAGTGGAGGACAGATACGCAGTATTTT.

This clone was counted a few times. The chain couples TRBV19 to TRBJ2-3; D remains ambiguous. Trimming removed 3 bases at V and 0 bases at J, with 10 bases between. In germline, CDR1 is LNHDA, CDR2 SQIVND (reference sequence). The CDR3 has 15 amino acids. The CDR3 protein is CASSIQTHSTDTQYF. DNA of the CDR3: TGTGCCAGTAGTATCCAAACCCATAGCACAGATACGCAGTATTTT.

This chain links TRBV30 with TRBJ2-3; D is uncertain. This CDR3 is built from 15 residues. CDR1 is GTSNPN, CDR2 SVGIG, per germline (reference sequence). Trimming left V 3 bases short and J 0 bases short, with 13 bases between. The CDR3 protein is CAWRPRVLSTDTQYF. CDR3 bases: TGTGCCTGGAGGCCCCGTGTTCTTAGCACAGATACGCAGTATTTT.

The chain has TRBV27 and TRBJ2-7; D tentatively reads TRBD1 or TRBD2 (5 bases each). V was shortened by 8 bases and J by 3 bases, with 14 bases between the two germline ends. CDR1 is MNHEY and CDR2 is SMNVEV in the germline V gene (reference sequence). This CDR3 is 13 amino acids long. In nucleotides, the CDR3 is TGTGCCAGCGCGGGCAGGGAATACTACGAGCAGTACTTC. Translated, it gives CASAGREYYEQYF.

The chain carries TRBV7-6 and TRBJ2-2, with TRBD1 as a possible D gene (6 bases). Trimming cost V 4 bases and J 7 bases, with 16 bases left between them. The germline V gene has CDR1 SGHVS and CDR2 FNYEAQ. The CDR3 sequence is 15 residues long. This CDR3 reads CASSSYGQSGGELFF. The CDR3 DNA is TGTGCCAGCAGCTCATATGGACAGAGTGGCGGGGAGCTGTTTTTT.

This clone was seen repeatedly, ten times or more. The V call is TRBV15, the J call TRBJ2-3; the D gene is possibly TRBD1 (5 bases). The CDR3 length is 16 residues. The V and J ends lost 0 bases and 6 bases respectively, with 16 bases between them. Germline values: CDR1 LNHNV, CDR2 YYDKDF (reference sequence). The CDR3 sequence: CATSRDRAPGSDTQYF. In DNA form, the CDR3 reads TGTGCCACCAGCAGAGACAGGGCCCCGGGTAGTGATACGCAGTATTTT.

This clone was picked up a small number of times. The conserved final phenylalanine or tryptophan is absent from the CDR3, which likely points to a read error. This chain connects TRBV24-1 to TRBJ1-3; D gene unclear. Trimming removed 4 bases at V and 0 bases at J, with 12 bases between. The CDR3 consists of 16 residues. CDR1 and CDR2 (germline): KGHDR, SFDVKD. In DNA form, the CDR3 reads TGTGCCACCAGTGACCCCGTGCCCGTCTCTGGAAACACCATATATCTT. Amino acids: CATSDPVPVSGNTIYL.

This clone occurred many times. V usage is TRBV28 and J usage is TRBJ1-2; tentatively, D is TRBD1 (5 bases). Germline V gives CDR1 MDHEN, CDR2 SYDVKM. This CDR3 has 14 residues. V was pared by 7 bases and J by 4 bases, with 16 bases between. The CDR3 DNA follows: TGTGCCAGCACGGGACTTTCCACGACCTATGGCTACACCTTC. Translated, it gives CASTGLSTTYGYTF.

This clone was detected many times. The chain is built from TRBV2 and TRBJ2-3; 13 bases are a match to TRBD2. Trimming took 11 bases from V and 8 from J; bases not matched to a gene: 13. The CDR3 has 15 amino acids. The germline gives CDR1 SNHLY, CDR2 FYNNEI. The CDR3 reads CAGQPGTSGIGTQYF. For the CDR3, the DNA is TGTGCCGGCCAACCCGGGACTAGCGGGATCGGTACGCAGTATTTT. The full variable domain, in which reference TRBV2 and TRBJ2-3 provide the parts outside the CDR3, is EPEVTQTPSHQVTQMGQEVILRCVPISNHLYFYWYRQILGQKVEFLVSFYNNEISEKSEIFDDQFSVERPDGSNFTLKIRSTKLEDSAMYFCAGQPGTSGIGTQYFGPGTRLTVL.

This clone was observed a few times. This chain links TRBV20-1 with TRBJ1-2, with D possibly matching TRBD1 (5 bases). V was clipped by 2 bases and J by 6 bases, with 22 bases between them. The germline gives CDR1 DFQATT, CDR2 SNEGSKA (reference sequence). The CDR3 extends over 16 amino acids. The DNA for the CDR3 is TGCAGTGCTAGAAAGGGGTCGTCGGGCCTCGTCGATGGCTACACCTTC. It specifies CSARKGSSGLVDGYTF.

The chain couples TRBV27 to TRBJ1-5; TRBD1 might be the D (6 bases). CDR3 length: 14 amino acids. V was pared by 6 bases and J by 4 bases, with 13 bases between. Germline CDR1 MNHEY, CDR2 SMNVEV (reference sequence). This CDR3 is CASRGQWLNQPQHF. In nucleotides, the CDR3 is TGTGCCAGCAGAGGACAGTGGTTAAATCAGCCCCAGCATTTT.

The table lists this clone with many counts. The chain uses TRBV2 and TRBJ1-1; D is ambiguous. The CDR3 covers 15 residues. The germline V gene has CDR1 SNHLY and CDR2 FYNNEI. Trimming removed 7 bases from V and 4 bases from J, with 19 bases in between. CDR3 sequence reads: CASIPNAPRGTEAFF. CDR3 in DNA: TGTGCCAGCATCCCCAACGCCCCCCGGGGCACTGAAGCTTTCTTT.

CDR3 residues: CSARDPDFYNEQFF. In DNA form, the CDR3 reads TGCAGTGCTAGAGATCCCGACTTTTACAATGAGCAGTTCTTC. The chain joins TRBV20-1 to TRBJ2-1, with no clear D. In germline, CDR1 is DFQATT, CDR2 SNEGSKA (reference sequence). The CDR3 length is 14 residues. Trimming left V 0 bases short and J 4 bases short, with 10 bases between.

This clone was observed at least ten times. The rearrangement links TRBV6-5 to TRBJ1-1, with D hard to call. V was cut by 0 bases and J by 0 bases, with 11 bases left in between. Germline CDR1 reads MNHEY; CDR2 reads SVGAGI. This CDR3 is built from 16 residues. The CDR3 protein is CASSYSIGSLNTEAFF. The CDR3 DNA reads TGTGCCAGCAGTTACTCGATCGGCTCCTTGAACACTGAAGCTTTCTTT.

This clone has a handful of counts. This may arise from a read error, as a much more abundant clone is one base away. In the same sample, other DNA sequences code for this CDR3. The gene calls are TRBV20-1 and TRBJ2-1; 8 nucleotides line up with TRBD2. This CDR3 has 13 residues. In germline, CDR1 is DFQATT, CDR2 SNEGSKA (reference sequence). Written as DNA, the CDR3 is TGCAGCGCTAAGCAGCGGGAGTGGGACGAGCAGTTCTTC. This encodes CSAKQREWDEQFF.

In this sample, this clone is medium-sized. The sample holds other DNA sequences that translate to the same CDR3. The rearrangement uses TRBV3-1 and TRBJ1-2, with unresolved D. Trimming cost V 1 base and J 8 bases, with 11 bases left between them. The CDR3 covers 13 residues. The germline V gene has CDR1 LGHDT and CDR2 YNNKEL (reference sequence). Written as DNA, the CDR3 is TGTGCCAGCAGCCAAGGGGGAGGGTACGGCTACACCTTC. Amino acids: CASSQGGGYGYTF.

This clone was picked up many times. The chain uses TRBV6-1 and TRBJ2-1; 7 bases map to TRBD2. This CDR3 is built from 14 residues. Trimming took 6 bases from V and 4 from J; bases not matched to a gene: 6. The germline V gene encodes CDR1 MNHNS and CDR2 SASEGT. CDR3 residues: CASSSGKDYNEQFF. The CDR3 DNA follows: TGTGCCAGCAGCAGCGGGAAGGATTACAATGAGCAGTTCTTC.

This chain links TRBV11-2 with TRBJ2-2, with D tentatively TRBD1 (6 bases). Trimming took off 6 bases at V and 11 bases at J, with 25 bases between the two ends. Germline loops: CDR1 SGHAT, CDR2 FQNNGV. The CDR3 is 16 amino acids. The CDR3 DNA reads TGTGCCAGCAGTTCTCCGGGACACGGGAACACCGTTGAGCTGTTTTTT. It yields the protein CASSSPGHGNTVELFF.

This clone was counted a few times. V gene TRBV19 combines with J gene TRBJ2-1, with 8 bases identical to TRBD2. J was trimmed by 4 bases and V by 7 bases; bases with no gene match: 3. This CDR3 has 13 amino acids. The germline CDR1 and CDR2 sequences are LNHDA and SQIVND (reference sequence). The CDR3 DNA is TGTGCCAGTAAAGCGGGAGAGTACAATGAGCAGTTCTTC. Translation: CASKAGEYNEQFF.

There are a few counts of this clone. The germline gene is not matched at one end of the junction; a read error may be the cause. The chain couples TRBV28 to TRBJ1-3, with D unresolved. The CDR3 totals 14 residues. Per the germline V gene, CDR1 is MDHEN and CDR2 is SYDVKM. This CDR3 reads CASSFFVQGITIYF. For the CDR3, the DNA is TGTGCCAGCAGTTTCTTTGTACAAGGAATCACCATATATTTT.